Described below is a single T cell receptor (beta chain) sequence and its context. Germline assignment: CDR1 MGHRA and CDR2 YSYEKL. The CDR3 extends over 18 amino acids. The V end lost 0 bases, the J end lost 1 base, and 18 bases lay between the germline ends. Alongside a J-beta primer mix, a sample-barcoded 5' primer served in a second PCR lasting about 7 to 12 cycles. TCRdb re-called the 5' RACE reads with MiXCR, one entry per CDR3 protein. The sample consists of some 1.4 million distinct CDR3 sequences, around two fifths of them appearing once. This record belongs to a study of blood T cells in healthy people across ages.

The J gene is TRBJ1-1, the V gene TRBV4-1, with D perhaps TRBD1 (6 bases). The sequenced material came from blood. This TCR came from a woman aged 18-29 years in good health. The DNA for the CDR3 is TGCGCCAGCAGCCAAGATAGGACAGTGCCCCCGTCGAACACTGAAGCTTTCTTT. Encoded protein: CASSQDRTVPPSNTEAFF.